The 7 T cell receptor beta chains listed next were all sequenced from one sample in a study of siplizumab effects on memory and regulatory T cells (dated by TCRdb to between 2018 and 2021). Library generation was performed with the immunoSEQ multiplex PCR assay. TCRdb holds this immuneACCESS table with in-frame rearrangements only. Some clones are missing; in checked studies, unresolved V genes explain under half, and the rest has no known cause. This sample has roughly 100,000 clones in its table, and roughly 93% of those were observed once. In total, the top ten clones hold about 0.62% of the sample. Sequencing was done on a sample of Tregs sorted from blood. The receptors were gathered from a human donor in good health.

This clone was found once. The V and J genes are TRBV5-4 and TRBJ1-5; the match to TRBD1 covers 10 bases. The CDR3 sequence is 15 residues long. From germline, CDR1 is SGHNT and CDR2 YYREEE (reference sequence). V gave up 4 bases and J gave up 3 bases; unmatched junction bases: 4. The CDR3 loop is CASSDGTGVNQPQHF. The DNA of the CDR3 is TGTGCCAGCAGCGACGGGACAGGGGTCAATCAGCCCCAGCATTTT.

The chain carries TRBV6-6 and TRBJ2-5; no clear D gene. The length of the CDR3 is 11 residues. Germline CDR1 MNHNY, CDR2 SVGAGI (reference sequence). V was cut by 1 base and J by 5 bases, with 2 bases left in between. DNA for the CDR3: TGTGCCAGCAGTTACTTGGAGACCCAGTACTTC. Its translation: CASSYLETQYF.

The genes are TRBV25-1 and TRBJ1-2; TRBD1 might be the D (6 bases). Trimming removed 6 bases at V and 8 bases at J, with 16 bases between. CDR1 is MGHDK and CDR2 is SYGVNS in the germline V gene. CDR3 size: 13 residues. For the CDR3, the DNA is TGTGCCAGCAGCCGAATTCAGGGGTACGGCTACACCTTC. It is translated as CASSRIQGYGYTF.

The J gene is TRBJ2-1, the V gene TRBV9; D gene uncertain. CDR1 and CDR2 (germline): SGDLS, YYNGEE. This CDR3 comprises 15 residues. V dropped 3 bases and J dropped 0 bases, with 10 bases sitting between them. The CDR3 is CASSAIASSYNEQFF. The DNA of the CDR3 is TGTGCCAGCAGCGCGATAGCCAGCTCCTACAATGAGCAGTTCTTC.

The rearrangement joins TRBV7-3 to TRBJ2-5; the match to TRBD2 covers 8 bases. The V gene end was trimmed by 3 bases and the J gene end by 5 bases; junction bases not matched to a gene: 14. The CDR3 contains 17 residues. The germline gives CDR1 SGHTA, CDR2 FQGTGA. CDR3 loop: CASSLFVPRGARETQYF. CDR3 DNA: TGTGCCAGCAGCTTGTTTGTCCCGCGGGGGGCTCGGGAGACCCAGTACTTC.

The chain combines TRBV9 with TRBJ1-1, with D hard to call. V lost 4 bases, J lost 4 bases, and 11 bases lay in between. This CDR3 has 13 amino acids. Germline values: CDR1 SGDLS, CDR2 YYNGEE. The CDR3 spells CASSPYGSTEAFF. CDR3 sequence (DNA): TGTGCCAGCAGCCCCTACGGGAGCACTGAAGCTTTCTTT. The variable domain in full, with the rest retrieved from reference TRBV9 and TRBJ1-1, is DSGVTQTPKHLITATGQRVTLRCSPRSGDLSVYWYQQSLDQGLQFLIQYYNGEERAKGNILERFSAQQFPDLHSELNLSSLELGDSALYFCASSPYGSTEAFFGQGTRLTVV.

The chain has TRBV27 and TRBJ2-2, with D tentatively TRBD2 (7 bases). This CDR3 region has 15 residues. CDR1 MNHEY and CDR2 SMNVEV come from the germline V gene (reference sequence). Between the trimmed V and J ends, which lost 1 base and 6 bases, there was a span of 12 bases. The CDR3 DNA sequence: TGTGCCAGCAGTTTATGGGGGGGGCGCCCCGGGGAGCTGTTTTTT. This encodes CASSLWGGRPGELFF.